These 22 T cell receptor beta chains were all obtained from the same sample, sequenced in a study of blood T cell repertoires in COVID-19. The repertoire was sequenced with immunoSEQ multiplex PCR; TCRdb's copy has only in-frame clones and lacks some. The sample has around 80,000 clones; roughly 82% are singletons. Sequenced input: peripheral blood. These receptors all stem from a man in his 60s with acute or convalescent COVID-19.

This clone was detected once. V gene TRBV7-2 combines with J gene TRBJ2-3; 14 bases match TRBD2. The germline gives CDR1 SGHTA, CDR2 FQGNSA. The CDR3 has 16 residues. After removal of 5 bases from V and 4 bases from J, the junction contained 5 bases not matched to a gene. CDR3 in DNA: TGTGCCAGCAGCGCCCGACTAGCGGGGGGGTCAGATACGCAGTATTTT. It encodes CASSARLAGGSDTQYF.

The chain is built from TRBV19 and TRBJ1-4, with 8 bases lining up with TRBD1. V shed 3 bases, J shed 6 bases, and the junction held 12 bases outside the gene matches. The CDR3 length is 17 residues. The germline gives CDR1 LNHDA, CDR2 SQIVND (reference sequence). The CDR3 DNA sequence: TGTGCCAGTAGTATCACCGGGACAGGTGGGTCCCATGAAAAACTGTTTTTT. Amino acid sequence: CASSITGTGGSHEKLFF.

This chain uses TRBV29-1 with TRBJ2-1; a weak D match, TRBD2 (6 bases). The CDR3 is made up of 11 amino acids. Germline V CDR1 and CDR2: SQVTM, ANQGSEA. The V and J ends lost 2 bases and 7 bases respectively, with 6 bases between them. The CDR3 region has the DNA TGCAGCGTTGAACGGGGGAATGAGCAGTTCTTC. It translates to CSVERGNEQFF.

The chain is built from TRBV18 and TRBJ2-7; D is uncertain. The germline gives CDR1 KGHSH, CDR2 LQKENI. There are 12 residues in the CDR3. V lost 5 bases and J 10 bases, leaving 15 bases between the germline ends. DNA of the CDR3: TGTGCCAGCTCATCCAGTCCCGCGGAACAGTACTTC. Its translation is CASSSSPAEQYF. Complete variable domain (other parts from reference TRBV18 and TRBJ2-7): NAGVMQNPRHLVRRRGQEARLRCSPMKGHSHVYWYRQLPEEGLKFMVYLQKENIIDESGMPKERFSAEFPKEGPSILRIQQVVRGDSAAYFCASSSSPAEQYFGPGTRLTVT.

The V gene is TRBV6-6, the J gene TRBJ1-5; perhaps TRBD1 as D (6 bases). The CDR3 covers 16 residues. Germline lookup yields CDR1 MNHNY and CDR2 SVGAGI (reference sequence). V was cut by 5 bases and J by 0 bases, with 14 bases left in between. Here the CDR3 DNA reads TGTGCCAGCAGTCCGGACAGAAGAAATAGCAATCAGCCCCAGCATTTT. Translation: CASSPDRRNSNQPQHF.

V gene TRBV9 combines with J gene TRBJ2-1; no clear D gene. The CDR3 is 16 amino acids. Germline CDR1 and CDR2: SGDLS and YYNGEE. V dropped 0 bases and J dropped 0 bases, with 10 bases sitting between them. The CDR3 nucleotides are TGTGCCAGCAGCGTAGTCGTGCCGAGCTCCTACAATGAGCAGTTCTTC. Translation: CASSVVVPSSYNEQFF.

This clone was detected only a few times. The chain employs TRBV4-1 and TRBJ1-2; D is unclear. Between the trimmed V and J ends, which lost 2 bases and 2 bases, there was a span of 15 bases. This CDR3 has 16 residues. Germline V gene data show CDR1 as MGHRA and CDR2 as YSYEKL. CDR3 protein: CASSQWPRGVNYGYTF. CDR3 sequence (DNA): TGCGCCAGCAGCCAATGGCCTCGGGGAGTGAACTATGGCTACACCTTC.

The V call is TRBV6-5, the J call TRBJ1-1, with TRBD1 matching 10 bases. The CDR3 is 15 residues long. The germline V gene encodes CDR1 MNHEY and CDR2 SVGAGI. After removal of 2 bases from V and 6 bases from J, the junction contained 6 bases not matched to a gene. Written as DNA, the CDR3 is TGTGCCAGCAGTTACGGGACAGGGGTGGGCGCTGAAGCTTTCTTT. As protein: CASSYGTGVGAEAFF.

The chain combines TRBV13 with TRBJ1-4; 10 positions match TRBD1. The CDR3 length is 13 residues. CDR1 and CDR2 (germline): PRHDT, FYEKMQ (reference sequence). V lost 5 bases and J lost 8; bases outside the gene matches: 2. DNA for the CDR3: TGTGCCAGCAGCGGGGACAGGGGAGAAAAACTGTTTTTT. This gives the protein CASSGDRGEKLFF.

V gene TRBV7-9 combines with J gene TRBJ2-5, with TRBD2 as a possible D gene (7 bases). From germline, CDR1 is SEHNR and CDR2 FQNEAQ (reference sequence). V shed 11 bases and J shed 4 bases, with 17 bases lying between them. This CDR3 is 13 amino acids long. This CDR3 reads CAGLGGGGETQYF. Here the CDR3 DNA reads TGTGCCGGATTGGGGGGAGGGGGAGAGACCCAGTACTTC.

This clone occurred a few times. CDR3 DNA sequence: TGTGCCAGCAGCCTCAGGACAGGCACCTATGGCTACACCTTC. Protein sequence: CASSLRTGTYGYTF. The chain recombines TRBV3-1 (or the pseudogene TRBV3-2) with TRBJ1-2; 7 bases fit TRBD1. Germline V gene data show CDR1 as LGHDT and CDR2 as YNNKEL (reference sequence). The CDR3 loop spans 14 amino acids. V lost 4 bases and J lost 4; bases outside the gene matches: 6.

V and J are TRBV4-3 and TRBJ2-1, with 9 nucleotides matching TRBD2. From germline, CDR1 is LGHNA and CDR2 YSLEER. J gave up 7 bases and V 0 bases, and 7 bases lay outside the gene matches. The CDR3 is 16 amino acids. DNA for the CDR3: TGCGCCAGCAGCCAAGAATGGCGGGGGGGCCAAAATGAGCAGTTCTTC. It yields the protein CASSQEWRGGQNEQFF.

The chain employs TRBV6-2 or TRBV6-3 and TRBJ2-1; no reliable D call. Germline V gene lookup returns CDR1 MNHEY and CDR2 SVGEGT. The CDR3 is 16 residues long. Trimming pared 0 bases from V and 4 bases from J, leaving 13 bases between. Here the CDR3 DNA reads TGTGCCAGCAGTTACTCGACGACTCCACTATACAATGAGCAGTTCTTC. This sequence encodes CASSYSTTPLYNEQFF.

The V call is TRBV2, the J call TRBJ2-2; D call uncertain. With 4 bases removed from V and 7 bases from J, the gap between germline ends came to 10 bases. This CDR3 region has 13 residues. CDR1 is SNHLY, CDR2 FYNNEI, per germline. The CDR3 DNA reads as TGTGCCAGCAGTGTAAGAGAAAGCGGGGAGCTGTTTTTT. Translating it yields CASSVRESGELFF.

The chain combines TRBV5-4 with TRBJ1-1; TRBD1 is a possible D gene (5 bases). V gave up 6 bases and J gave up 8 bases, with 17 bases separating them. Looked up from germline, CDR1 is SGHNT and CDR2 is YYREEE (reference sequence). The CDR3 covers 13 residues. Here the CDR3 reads CASIVRPGGEAFF. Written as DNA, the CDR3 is TGTGCCAGCATCGTCCGTCCGGGGGGAGAAGCTTTCTTT.

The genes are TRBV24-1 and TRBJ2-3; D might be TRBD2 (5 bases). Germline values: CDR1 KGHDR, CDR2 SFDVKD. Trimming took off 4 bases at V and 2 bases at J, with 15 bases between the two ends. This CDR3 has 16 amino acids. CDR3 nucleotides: TGTGCCACCAGTGACGTTCGGGCGGGTATCACAGATACGCAGTATTTT. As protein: CATSDVRAGITDTQYF.

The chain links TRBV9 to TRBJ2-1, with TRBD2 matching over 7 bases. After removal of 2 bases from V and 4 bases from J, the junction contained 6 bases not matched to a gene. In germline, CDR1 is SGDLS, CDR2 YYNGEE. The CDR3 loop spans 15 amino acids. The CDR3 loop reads CASSVTGLDYNEQFF. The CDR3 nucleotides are TGTGCCAGCAGCGTGACTGGACTAGATTACAATGAGCAGTTCTTC. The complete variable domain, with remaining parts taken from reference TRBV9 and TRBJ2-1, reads DSGVTQTPKHLITATGQRVTLRCSPRSGDLSVYWYQQSLDQGLQFLIQYYNGEERAKGNILERFSAQQFPDLHSELNLSSLELGDSALYFCASSVTGLDYNEQFFGPGTRLTVL.

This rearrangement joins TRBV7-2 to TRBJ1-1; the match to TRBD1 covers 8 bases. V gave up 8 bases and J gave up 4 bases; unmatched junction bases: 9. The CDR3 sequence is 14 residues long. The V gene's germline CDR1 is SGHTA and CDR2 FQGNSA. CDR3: CASALQGDITEAFF. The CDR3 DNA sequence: TGTGCCAGCGCCCTACAGGGGGACATCACTGAAGCTTTCTTT.

In nucleotides, the CDR3 is TGTGCCAACTGCGACAGGAACACCGGGGAGCTGTTTTTT. Its translation: CANCDRNTGELFF. The chain is built from TRBV28 and TRBJ2-2, with D perhaps matching TRBD1 (5 bases). The CDR3 is 13 residues long. V shed 10 bases and J shed 1 base, with 10 bases lying between them. Looked up from germline, CDR1 is MDHEN and CDR2 is SYDVKM.

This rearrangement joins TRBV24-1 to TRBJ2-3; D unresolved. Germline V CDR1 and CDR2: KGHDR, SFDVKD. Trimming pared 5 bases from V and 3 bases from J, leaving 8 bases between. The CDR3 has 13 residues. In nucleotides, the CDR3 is TGTGCCACCAGTGTTCACGGGACAGATACGCAGTATTTT. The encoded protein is CATSVHGTDTQYF.

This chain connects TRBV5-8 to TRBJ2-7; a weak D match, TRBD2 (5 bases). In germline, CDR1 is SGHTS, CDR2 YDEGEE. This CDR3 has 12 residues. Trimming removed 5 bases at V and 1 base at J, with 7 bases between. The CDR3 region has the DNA TGTGCCAGCAGTTCGGGGTCCTACGAGCAGTACTTC. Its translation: CASSSGSYEQYF.

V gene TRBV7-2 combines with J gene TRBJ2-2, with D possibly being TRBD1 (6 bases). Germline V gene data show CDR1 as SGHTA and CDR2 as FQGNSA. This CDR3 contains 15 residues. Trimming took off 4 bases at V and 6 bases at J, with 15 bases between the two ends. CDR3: CASSSTLGASGELFF. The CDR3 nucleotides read TGTGCCAGCAGCTCCACATTGGGGGCGTCCGGGGAGCTGTTTTTT.